Listed below are T cell receptor beta chains from one sample, sequenced in a study of Ad26.COV2.S vaccination and SARS-CoV-2 variants. The table came from immunoSEQ multiplex PCR; TCRdb's copy has only in-frame clones and leaves some out. The repertoire holds around 400,000 clones, roughly 85% seen once, with 7.4% in the top ten. Sequenced here: peripheral blood, sampled in a trial of Ad26.COV2.S vaccine versus placebo. The receptors were gathered from a person between 18 and 65 years old who received the Ad26.COV2.S COVID-19 vaccine or a placebo. Both conserved end residues are trimmed from each CDR3.

cdr3_length: 14
v_call: TRBV7-9
j_call: TRBJ2-7
cdr3_aa: ASSLGVGVNSYEQY

cdr3_length: 14
v_call: TRBV7-9
j_call: TRBJ2-3
cdr3_aa: ASSSGTSGSTDTQY

cdr3_length: 11
v_call: TRBV6-6
j_call: TRBJ2-4
cdr3_aa: ASSYADRNIQY

cdr3_length: 7
v_call: TRBV25-1
j_call: TRBJ1-2
cdr3_aa: ASRGGYT

cdr3_length: 11
v_call: TRBV27
j_call: TRBJ2-7
cdr3_aa: ASSLGINYEQY

cdr3_length: 11
v_call: TRBV11-2
j_call: TRBJ1-2
cdr3_aa: ASSIPGPRGYT

cdr3_length: 10
v_call: TRBV5-4
j_call: TRBJ1-1
cdr3_aa: ASSLGVTEAF

cdr3_length: 10
v_call: TRBV12-3/TRBV12-4
j_call: TRBJ1-2
cdr3_aa: ASRGHFYGYT

cdr3_length: 14
v_call: TRBV27
j_call: TRBJ2-2
cdr3_aa: ASSYYSVSNTGELF

cdr3_length: 13
v_call: TRBV24-1
j_call: TRBJ1-2
cdr3_aa: AKLNGDPATYGYT

cdr3_length: 13
v_call: TRBV2
j_call: TRBJ2-5
cdr3_aa: ASTSGWRGQETQY

cdr3_length: 14
v_call: TRBV7-9
j_call: TRBJ2-5
cdr3_aa: ASSQSGRGSGETQY

cdr3_length: 14
v_call: TRBV27
j_call: TRBJ2-5
cdr3_aa: ASSLYYTLGGETQY

cdr3_length: 11
v_call: TRBV6-5
j_call: TRBJ2-7
cdr3_aa: ASSYSSGSEQY

cdr3_length: 9
v_call: TRBV11-3
j_call: TRBJ1-2
cdr3_aa: ASSPGYGYT

cdr3_length: 8
v_call: TRBV29-1
j_call: TRBJ2-1
cdr3_aa: SYGSNEQF

cdr3_length: 13
v_call: TRBV9
j_call: TRBJ2-2
cdr3_aa: ASSTLGSGSGELF

cdr3_length: 13
v_call: TRBV6-6
j_call: TRBJ1-5
cdr3_aa: ATLAGTGSNQPQH

cdr3_length: 14
v_call: TRBV23-1
j_call: TRBJ1-5
cdr3_aa: ASSQSGGPSNQPQH

cdr3_length: 13
v_call: TRBV15
j_call: TRBJ1-6
cdr3_aa: ATSHRGLYNSPLH

cdr3_length: 11
v_call: TRBV18
j_call: TRBJ2-2
cdr3_aa: ASSPIEAGELF

cdr3_length: 14
v_call: TRBV19
j_call: TRBJ2-2
cdr3_aa: ASRPFPPSGTGELF

cdr3_length: 11
v_call: TRBV30
j_call: TRBJ1-5
cdr3_aa: AYSGQGNQPQH

cdr3_length: 15
v_call: TRBV4-2
j_call: TRBJ1-5
cdr3_aa: ASSQDPGTPSNQPQH

cdr3_length: 12
v_call: TRBV29-1
j_call: TRBJ2-3
cdr3_aa: SVASGGATDTQY

cdr3_length: 11
v_call: TRBV5-1
j_call: TRBJ2-2
cdr3_aa: ASRTPGTGELF

cdr3_length: 13
v_call: TRBV7-8
j_call: TRBJ2-5
cdr3_aa: ASSFRDPRGETQY

cdr3_length: 12
v_call: TRBV4-2
j_call: TRBJ2-7
cdr3_aa: ASSQERLDYEQY

cdr3_length: 11
v_call: TRBV5-1
j_call: TRBJ1-1
cdr3_aa: ASSSMGEGEAF

cdr3_length: 11
v_call: TRBV19
j_call: TRBJ1-1
cdr3_aa: ATRDITNTEAF

cdr3_length: 17
v_call: TRBV12-5
j_call: TRBJ2-4
cdr3_aa: ASGLVRDGATLAKNIQY